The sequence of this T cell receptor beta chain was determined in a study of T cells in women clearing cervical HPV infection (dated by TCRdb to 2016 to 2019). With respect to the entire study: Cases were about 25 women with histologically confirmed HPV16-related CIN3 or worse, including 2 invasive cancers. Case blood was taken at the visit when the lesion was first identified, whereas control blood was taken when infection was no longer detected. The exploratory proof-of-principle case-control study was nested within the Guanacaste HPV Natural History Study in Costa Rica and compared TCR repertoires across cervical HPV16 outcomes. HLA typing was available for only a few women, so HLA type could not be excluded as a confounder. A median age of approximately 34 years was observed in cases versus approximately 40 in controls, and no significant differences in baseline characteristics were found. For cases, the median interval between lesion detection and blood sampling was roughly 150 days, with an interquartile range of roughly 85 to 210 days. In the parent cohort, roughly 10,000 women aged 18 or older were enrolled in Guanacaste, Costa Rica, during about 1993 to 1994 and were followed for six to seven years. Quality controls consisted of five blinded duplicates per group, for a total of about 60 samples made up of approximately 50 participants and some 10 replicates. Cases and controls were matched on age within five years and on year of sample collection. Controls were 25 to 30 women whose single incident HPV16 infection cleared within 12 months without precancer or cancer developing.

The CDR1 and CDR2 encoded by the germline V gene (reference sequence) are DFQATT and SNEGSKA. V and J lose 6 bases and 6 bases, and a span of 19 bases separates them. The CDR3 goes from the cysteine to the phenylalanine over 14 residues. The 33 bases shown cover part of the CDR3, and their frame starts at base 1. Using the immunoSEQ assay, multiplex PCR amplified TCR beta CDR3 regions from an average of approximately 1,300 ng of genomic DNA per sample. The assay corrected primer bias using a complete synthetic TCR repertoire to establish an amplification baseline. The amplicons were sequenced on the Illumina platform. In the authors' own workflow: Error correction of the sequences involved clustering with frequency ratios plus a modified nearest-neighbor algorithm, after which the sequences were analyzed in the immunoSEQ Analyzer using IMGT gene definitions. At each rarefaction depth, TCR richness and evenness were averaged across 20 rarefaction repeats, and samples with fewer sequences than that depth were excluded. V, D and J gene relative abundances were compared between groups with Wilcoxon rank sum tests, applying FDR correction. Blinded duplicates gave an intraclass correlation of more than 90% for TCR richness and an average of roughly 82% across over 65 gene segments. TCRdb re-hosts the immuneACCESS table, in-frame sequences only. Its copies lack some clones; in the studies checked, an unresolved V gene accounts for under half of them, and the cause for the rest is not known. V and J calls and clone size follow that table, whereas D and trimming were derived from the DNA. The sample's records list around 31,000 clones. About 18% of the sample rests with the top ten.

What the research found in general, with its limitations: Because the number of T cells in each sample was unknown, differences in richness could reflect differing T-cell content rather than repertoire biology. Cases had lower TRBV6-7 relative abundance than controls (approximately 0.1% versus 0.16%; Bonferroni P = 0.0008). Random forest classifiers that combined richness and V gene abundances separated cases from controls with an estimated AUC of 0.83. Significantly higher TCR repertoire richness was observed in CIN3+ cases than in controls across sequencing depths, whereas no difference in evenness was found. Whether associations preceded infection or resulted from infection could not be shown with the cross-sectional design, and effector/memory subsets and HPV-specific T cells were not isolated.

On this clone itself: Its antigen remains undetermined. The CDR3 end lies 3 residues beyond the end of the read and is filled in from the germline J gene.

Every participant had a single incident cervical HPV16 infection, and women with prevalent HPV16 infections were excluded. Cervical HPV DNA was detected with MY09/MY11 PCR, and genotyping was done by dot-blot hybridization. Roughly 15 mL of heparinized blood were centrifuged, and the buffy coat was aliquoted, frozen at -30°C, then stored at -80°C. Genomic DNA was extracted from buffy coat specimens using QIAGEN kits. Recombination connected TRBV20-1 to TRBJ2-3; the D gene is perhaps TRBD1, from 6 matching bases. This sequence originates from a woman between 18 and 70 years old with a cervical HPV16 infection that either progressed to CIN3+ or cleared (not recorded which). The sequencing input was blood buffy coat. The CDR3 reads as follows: CSAPPVKGVDTQYF. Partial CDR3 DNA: TGCAGTGCCCCCCCGGTGAAGGGGGTTGATACG.